This T cell receptor (beta chain) was observed in a study of control samples from healthy donors and cancer patients. Using immunoSEQ multiplex PCR, the repertoire was profiled, and TCRdb retains in-frame clones only, with some absent. The sample holds about 72,000 clones, 85% to 95% seen once. This clone has just a few counts. The sample consisted of blood. This clonotype was sampled from a woman in her sixties in good health.

CDR3 amino acids: CASSAPGTGDDTQYF. The CDR3 DNA reads as TGTGCCAGCAGCGCCCCGGGGACAGGGGATGATACGCAGTATTTT. V gene TRBV7-9 combines with J gene TRBJ2-3, with TRBD1 identical over 10 bases. V shed 5 bases and J 6 bases; nucleotides not matched to a gene: 8. The V gene's germline CDR1 is SEHNR and CDR2 FQNEAQ (reference sequence). The CDR3 length is 15 residues.